The clone carrying this TCR beta chain was detected only a few times. These data originate in a study of blood T cell repertoires in COVID-19. V shed 6 bases and J shed 5 bases, with 13 bases lying between them. Germline-derived CDR1 and CDR2 are LGHDT and YNNKEL (reference sequence). The CDR3 consists of 13 residues. The data were produced by immunoSEQ multiplex PCR, yet TCRdb's version contains in-frame clones alone and is incomplete. The sample contains roughly 260,000 clones, roughly 80% of which appear only once. The sample consisted of PBMCs or T cells enriched from blood (not recorded which). The sequence was collected from a woman aged 40 to 49 who had been exposed to COVID-19. This chain connects TRBV3-1 (or the pseudogene TRBV3-2) to TRBJ2-5; maybe TRBD2 (6 bases). In DNA, the CDR3 is TGTGCCAGCAGTCCCCCGGGGGAGGAGACCCAGTACTTC. This encodes CASSPPGEETQYF.